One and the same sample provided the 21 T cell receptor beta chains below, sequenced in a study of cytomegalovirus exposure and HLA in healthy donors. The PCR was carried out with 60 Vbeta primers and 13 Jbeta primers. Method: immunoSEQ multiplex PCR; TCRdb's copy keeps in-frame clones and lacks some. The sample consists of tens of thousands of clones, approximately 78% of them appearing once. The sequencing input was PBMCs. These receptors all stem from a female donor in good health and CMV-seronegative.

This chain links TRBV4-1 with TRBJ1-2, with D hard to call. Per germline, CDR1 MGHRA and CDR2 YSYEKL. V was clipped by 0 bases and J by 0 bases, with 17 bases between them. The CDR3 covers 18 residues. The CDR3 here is CASSQDAKRVKANYGYTF. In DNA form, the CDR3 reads TGCGCCAGCAGCCAAGATGCTAAGAGGGTAAAAGCTAACTATGGCTACACCTTC.

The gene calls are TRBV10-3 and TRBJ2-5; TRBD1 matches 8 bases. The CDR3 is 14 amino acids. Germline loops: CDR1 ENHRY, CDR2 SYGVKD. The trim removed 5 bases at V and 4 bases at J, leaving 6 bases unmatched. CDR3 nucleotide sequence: TGTGCCATCAGTACCCCAGGGGGCGGAGAGACCCAGTACTTC. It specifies CAISTPGGGETQYF.

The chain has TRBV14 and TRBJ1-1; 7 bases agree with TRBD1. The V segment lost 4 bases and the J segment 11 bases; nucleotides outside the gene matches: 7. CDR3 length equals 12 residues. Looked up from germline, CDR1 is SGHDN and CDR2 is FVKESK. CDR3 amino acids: CASSRQGGSAFF. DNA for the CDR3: TGTGCCAGCAGCCGCCAGGGGGGCTCTGCTTTCTTT.

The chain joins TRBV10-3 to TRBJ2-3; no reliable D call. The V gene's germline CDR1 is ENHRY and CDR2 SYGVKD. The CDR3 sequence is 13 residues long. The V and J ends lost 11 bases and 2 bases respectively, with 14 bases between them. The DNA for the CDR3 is TGTGCCTTCGGCGCGGCCTACACAGATACGCAGTATTTT. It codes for CAFGAAYTDTQYF.

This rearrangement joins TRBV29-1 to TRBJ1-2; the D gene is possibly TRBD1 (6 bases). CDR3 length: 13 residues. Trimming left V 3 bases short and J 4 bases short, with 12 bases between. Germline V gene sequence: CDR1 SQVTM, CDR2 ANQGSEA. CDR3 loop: CSVEGGAGYGYTF. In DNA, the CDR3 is TGCAGCGTTGAGGGGGGGGCGGGCTATGGCTACACCTTC.

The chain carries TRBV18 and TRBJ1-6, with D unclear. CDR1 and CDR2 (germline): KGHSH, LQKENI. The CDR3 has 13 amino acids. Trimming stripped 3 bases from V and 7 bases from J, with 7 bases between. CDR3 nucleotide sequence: TGTGCCAGCTCACCCCTAGTAAATTCACCCCTCCACTTT. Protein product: CASSPLVNSPLHF.

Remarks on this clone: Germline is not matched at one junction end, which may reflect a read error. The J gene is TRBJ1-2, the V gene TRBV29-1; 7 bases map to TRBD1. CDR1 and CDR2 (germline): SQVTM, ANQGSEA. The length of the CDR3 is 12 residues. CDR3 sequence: CSVEDNRRDRRF. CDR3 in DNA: TGCAGCGTTGAAGATAACCGCCGGGACAGAAGATTC.

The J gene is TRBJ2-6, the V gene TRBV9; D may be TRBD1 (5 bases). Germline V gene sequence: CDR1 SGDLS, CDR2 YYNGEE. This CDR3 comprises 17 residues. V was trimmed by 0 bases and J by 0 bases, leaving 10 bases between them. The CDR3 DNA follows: TGTGCCAGCAGCGTAGGATCGACAGCCTCTGGGGCCAACGTCCTGACTTTC. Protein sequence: CASSVGSTASGANVLTF. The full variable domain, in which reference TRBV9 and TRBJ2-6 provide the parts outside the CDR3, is DSGVTQTPKHLITATGQRVTLRCSPRSGDLSVYWYQQSLDQGLQFLIQYYNGEERAKGNILERFSAQQFPDLHSELNLSSLELGDSALYFCASSVGSTASGANVLTFGAGSRLTVL.

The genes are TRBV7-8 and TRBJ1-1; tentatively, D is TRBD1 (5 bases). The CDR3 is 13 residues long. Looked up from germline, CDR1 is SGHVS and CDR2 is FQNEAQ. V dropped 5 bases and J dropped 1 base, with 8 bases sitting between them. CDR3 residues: CASSQTGNTEAFF. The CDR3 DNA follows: TGTGCCAGCAGCCAAACAGGGAACACTGAAGCTTTCTTT.

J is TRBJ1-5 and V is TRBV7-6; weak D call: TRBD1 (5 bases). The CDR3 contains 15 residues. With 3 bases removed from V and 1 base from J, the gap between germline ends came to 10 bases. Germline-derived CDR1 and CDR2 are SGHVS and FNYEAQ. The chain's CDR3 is CASSFYAGSNQPQHF. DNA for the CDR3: TGTGCCAGCAGCTTCTATGCAGGGAGCAATCAGCCCCAGCATTTT.

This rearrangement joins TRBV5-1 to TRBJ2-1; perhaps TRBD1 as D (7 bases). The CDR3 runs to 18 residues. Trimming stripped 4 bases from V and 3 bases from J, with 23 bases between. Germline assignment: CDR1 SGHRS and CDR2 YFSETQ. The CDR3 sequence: CASSVRSAGQPYYNEQFF. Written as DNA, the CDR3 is TGCGCCAGCAGCGTGCGATCCGCGGGACAGCCTTACTACAATGAGCAGTTCTTC.

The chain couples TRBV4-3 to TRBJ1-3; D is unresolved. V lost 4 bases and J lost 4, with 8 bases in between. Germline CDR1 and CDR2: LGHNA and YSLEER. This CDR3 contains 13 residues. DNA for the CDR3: TGCGCCAGCAGCCTGGCAGTCGGAAACACCATATATTTT. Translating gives CASSLAVGNTIYF.

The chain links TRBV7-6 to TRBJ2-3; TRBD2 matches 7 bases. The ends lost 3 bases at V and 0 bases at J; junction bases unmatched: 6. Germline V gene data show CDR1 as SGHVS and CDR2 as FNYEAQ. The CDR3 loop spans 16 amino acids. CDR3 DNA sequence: TGTGCCAGCAGCTTCTGGATCGGGGGGAGCACAGATACGCAGTATTTT. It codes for CASSFWIGGSTDTQYF. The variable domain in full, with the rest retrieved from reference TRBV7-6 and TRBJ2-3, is GAGVSQSPRYKVTKRGQDVALRCDPISGHVSLYWYRQALGQGPEFLTYFNYEAQQDKSGLPNDRFSAERPEGSISTLTIQRTEQRDSAMYRCASSFWIGGSTDTQYFGPGTRLTVL.

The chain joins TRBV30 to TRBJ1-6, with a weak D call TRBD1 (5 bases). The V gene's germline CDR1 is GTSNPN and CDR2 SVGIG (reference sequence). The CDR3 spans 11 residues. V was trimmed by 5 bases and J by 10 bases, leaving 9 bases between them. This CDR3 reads CAWGRDSPLHF. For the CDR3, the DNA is TGTGCCTGGGGGCGGGACTCACCCCTCCACTTT.

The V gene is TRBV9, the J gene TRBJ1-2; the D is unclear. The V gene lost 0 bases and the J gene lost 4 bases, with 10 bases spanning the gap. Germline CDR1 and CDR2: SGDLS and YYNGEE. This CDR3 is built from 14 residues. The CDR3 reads CASSVASGFYGYTF. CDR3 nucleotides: TGTGCCAGCAGCGTAGCTTCGGGGTTCTATGGCTACACCTTC.

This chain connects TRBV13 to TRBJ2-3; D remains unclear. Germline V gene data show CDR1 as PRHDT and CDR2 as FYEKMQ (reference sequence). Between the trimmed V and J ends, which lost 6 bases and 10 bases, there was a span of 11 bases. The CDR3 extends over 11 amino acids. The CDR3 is CASSRLEAQYF. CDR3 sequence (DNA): TGTGCCAGCAGTCGGCTAGAAGCGCAGTATTTT.

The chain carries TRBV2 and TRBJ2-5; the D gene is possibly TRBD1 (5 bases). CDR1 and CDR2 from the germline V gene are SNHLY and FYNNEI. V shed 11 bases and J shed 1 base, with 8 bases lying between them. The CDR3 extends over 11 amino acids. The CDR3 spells CALQGQETQYF. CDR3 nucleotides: TGTGCCCTGCAGGGCCAAGAGACCCAGTACTTC.

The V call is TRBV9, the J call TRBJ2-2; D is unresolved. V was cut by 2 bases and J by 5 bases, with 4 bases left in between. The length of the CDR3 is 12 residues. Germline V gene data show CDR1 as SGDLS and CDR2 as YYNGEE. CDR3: CASSVSTGELFF. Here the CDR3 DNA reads TGTGCCAGCAGCGTTAGTACCGGGGAGCTGTTTTTT.

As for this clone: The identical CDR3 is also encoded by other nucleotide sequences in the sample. In nucleotides, the CDR3 is TGTGCCAGCAGCTTCTTAGACAGGGCGACTGAAGCTTTCTTT. It specifies CASSFLDRATEAFF. The chain is built from TRBV7-8 and TRBJ1-1; 7 bases align to TRBD1. In germline, CDR1 is SGHVS, CDR2 FQNEAQ. This CDR3 comprises 14 residues. V lost 3 bases to trimming and J lost 5 bases; unmatched junction nucleotides: 6.

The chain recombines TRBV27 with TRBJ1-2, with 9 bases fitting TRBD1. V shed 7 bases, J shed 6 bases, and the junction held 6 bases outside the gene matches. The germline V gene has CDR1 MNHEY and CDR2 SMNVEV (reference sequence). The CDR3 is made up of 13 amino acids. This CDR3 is CASTQTGGHGYTF. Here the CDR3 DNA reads TGTGCCAGCACCCAAACAGGGGGCCATGGCTACACCTTC.

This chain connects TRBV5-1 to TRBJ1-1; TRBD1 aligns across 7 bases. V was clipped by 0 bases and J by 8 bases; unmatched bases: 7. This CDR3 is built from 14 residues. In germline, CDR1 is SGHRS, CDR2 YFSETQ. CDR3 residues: CASSLAGGETEAFF. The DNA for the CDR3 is TGCGCCAGCAGCTTGGCAGGGGGTGAAACCGAAGCTTTCTTT.